This T cell receptor beta chain originates from a study of blood T cell repertoires in COVID-19. Across the whole study: Nucleic acid was either cDNA or gDNA, and it came from T cells, B-cell-depleted T cells, or PBMCs.

Germline V gene lookup returns CDR1 SGHTA and CDR2 FQGNSA. V trimming: 7 bases; J trimming: 3 bases; junction bases outside the gene matches: 7. This CDR3 spans 15 amino acids. Generated by immunoSEQ multiplex PCR, the TCRdb table keeps only in-frame clones and is missing some. The sample lists 250,000 to 350,000 clones, roughly 88% seen once, with around 1.6% in the top ten. The sequenced sample consisted of peripheral blood. This TCR was sampled from a woman aged 45 to 65 with acute or convalescent COVID-19. V is TRBV7-2 and J is TRBJ1-4; 8 bases map to TRBD1. CDR3 amino acids: CASNNPGQANEKLFF. In DNA form, the CDR3 reads TGTGCCAGCAACAATCCGGGACAGGCTAATGAAAAACTGTTTTTT.